Below, one T cell receptor beta chain is given with its context. Per the germline V gene, CDR1 is MNHEY and CDR2 is SVGAGI. The V end lost 2 bases, the J end lost 1 base, and 11 bases lay between the germline ends. This CDR3 has 15 amino acids. This sample is drawn from a study of shared clonotypes between healthy human individuals. At the level of the study: Sampling drew on donors who were a couple of women and three men aged 18 to 49.

The investigators split CD4+ cells into a CD45RA+ naive subset and a CD45RA-negative memory subset. Several immunoSEQ plates received, in even portions, the genomic DNA of each subset. Template for every sorted-subset replicate PCR totaled around 210 ng DNA, about 30,000 T cell genomes. The data were produced by immunoSEQ multiplex PCR, yet TCRdb's version contains in-frame clones alone and is incomplete. The sample contains 1.4 million or so clones, less than 99% of which appear only once. The specimen sequenced was naive CD4+ T cells sorted from blood. As for subset: CD45RA+ positively selected. The TCR sequence derives from a man aged 25 to 40 in good health. This sequence joins TRBV6-5 and TRBJ1-1; D gene uncertain. The CDR3 bases are TGTGCCAGCAGTTACCTTCCGGGCGCGAACACTGAAGCTTTCTTT. Amino acids: CASSYLPGANTEAFF.